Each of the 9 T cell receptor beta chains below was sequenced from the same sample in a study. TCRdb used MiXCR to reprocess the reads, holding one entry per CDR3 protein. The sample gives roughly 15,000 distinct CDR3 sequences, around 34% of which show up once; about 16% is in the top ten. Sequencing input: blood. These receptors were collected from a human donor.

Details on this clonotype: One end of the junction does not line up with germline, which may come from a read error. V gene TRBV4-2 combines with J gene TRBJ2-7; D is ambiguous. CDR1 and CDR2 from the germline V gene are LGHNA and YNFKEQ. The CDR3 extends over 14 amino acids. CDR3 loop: CASRQEDGRYEQYF. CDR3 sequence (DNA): TGTGCCAGCAGACAAGAGGACGGCCGCTACGAGCAGTACTTC.

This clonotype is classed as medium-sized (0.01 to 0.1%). CDR3: CSVGGTRRGNEQFF. The DNA of the CDR3 is TGCAGCGTGGGTGGGACTAGAAGGGGAAATGAGCAGTTCTTC. This chain joins TRBV29-1 and TRBJ2-1, with 8 bases matching TRBD2. Germline-derived CDR1 and CDR2 are SQVTM and ANQGSEA. J lost 7 bases, V lost 6 bases, and 11 bases had no gene match. The CDR3 consists of 14 residues.

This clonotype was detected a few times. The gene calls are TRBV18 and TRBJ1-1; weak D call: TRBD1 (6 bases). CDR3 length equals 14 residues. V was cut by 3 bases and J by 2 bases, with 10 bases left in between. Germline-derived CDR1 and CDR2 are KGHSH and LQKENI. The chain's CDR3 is CASSPGHPNTEAFF. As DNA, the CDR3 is TGTGCCAGCTCACCGGGACACCCAAACACTGAAGCTTTCTTT.

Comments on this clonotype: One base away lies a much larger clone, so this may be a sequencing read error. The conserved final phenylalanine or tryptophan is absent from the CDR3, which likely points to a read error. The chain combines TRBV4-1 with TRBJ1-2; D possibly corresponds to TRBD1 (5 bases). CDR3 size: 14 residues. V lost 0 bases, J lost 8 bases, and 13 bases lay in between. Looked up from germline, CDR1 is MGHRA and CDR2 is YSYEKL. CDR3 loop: CASSQEPGSSGYTC. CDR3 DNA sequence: TGCGCCAGCAGCCAAGAACCAGGGAGTAGCGGCTACACCTGC.

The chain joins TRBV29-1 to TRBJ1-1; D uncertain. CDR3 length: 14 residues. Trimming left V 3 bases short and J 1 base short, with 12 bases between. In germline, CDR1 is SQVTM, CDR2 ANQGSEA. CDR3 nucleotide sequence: TGCAGCGTTGAGGGTGTGCTGGCGAACACTGAAGCTTTCTTT. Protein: CSVEGVLANTEAFF.

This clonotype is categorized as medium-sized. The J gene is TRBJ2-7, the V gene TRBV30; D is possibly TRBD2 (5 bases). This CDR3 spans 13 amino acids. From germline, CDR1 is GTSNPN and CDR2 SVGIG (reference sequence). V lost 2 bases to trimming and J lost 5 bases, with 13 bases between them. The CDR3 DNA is TGTGCCTGGAGTTCCGGGAATGGGGACGAGCAGTACTTC. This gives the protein CAWSSGNGDEQYF.

For the CDR3, the DNA is TGCGCCAGCAGCCGCCATGGAGGGAGGGCAGATACGCAGTATTTT. It specifies CASSRHGGRADTQYF. The chain is built from TRBV4-1 and TRBJ2-3, with 7 bases identical to TRBD2. This CDR3 is 15 amino acids long. The trim removed 4 bases at V and 4 bases at J, leaving 8 bases unmatched. From germline, CDR1 is MGHRA and CDR2 YSYEKL.

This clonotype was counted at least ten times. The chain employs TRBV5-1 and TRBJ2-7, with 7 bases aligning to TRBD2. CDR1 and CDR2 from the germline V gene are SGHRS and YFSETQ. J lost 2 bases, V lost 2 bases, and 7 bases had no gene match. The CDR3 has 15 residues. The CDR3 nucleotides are TGCGCCAGCAGCTTCAGTAGCGGGCCAACCTACGAGCAGTACTTC. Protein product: CASSFSSGPTYEQYF.

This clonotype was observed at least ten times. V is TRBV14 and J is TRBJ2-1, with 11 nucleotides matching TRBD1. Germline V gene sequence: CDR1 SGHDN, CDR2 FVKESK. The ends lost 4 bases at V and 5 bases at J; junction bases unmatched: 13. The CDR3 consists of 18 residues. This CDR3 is CASSPLEGQGGKDNEQFF. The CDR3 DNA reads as TGTGCCAGCAGCCCCCTCGAGGGACAGGGGGGTAAAGACAATGAGCAGTTCTTC.